Listed below are T cell receptor beta chains from one sample, sequenced in a study of T cell repertoires in cytomegalovirus infection. TCRdb reprocessed the reads via MiXCR and lists one record per CDR3 protein. The table records more than 650,000 distinct CDR3 sequences, 35% of them present only once. Sequencing was carried out using PBMCs. These receptors were obtained from a human donor in good health (CMV status not recorded). Some clones in this sample may be carry-over from other donors' samples. CDR3s include the opening cysteine and the closing phenylalanine or tryptophan. Fields, in order: J gene, D gene, V gene, clone size, CDR3 protein, CDR3 DNA. D genes are given only for firm matches. Size values are once, few and many counts, or a class for expanded clones, and some rows have none.

>TRBJ1-4|TRBD1|TRBV12-3/TRBV12-4|few
CASSLGQGFNEKLFF
TGTGCCAGCAGTTTAGGACAGGGATTCAATGAAAAACTGTTTTTT
>TRBJ1-2|-|TRBV6-5|few
CASSSPREGSYGYTF
TGTGCCAGCAGTTCACCCCGGGAGGGGAGCTATGGCTACACCTTC
>TRBJ1-2|TRBD1|TRBV12-3/TRBV12-4|-
CASSPGQVTNYGYTF
TGTGCCAGCAGCCCGGGACAGGTCACTAACTATGGCTACACCTTC
>TRBJ1-1|-|TRBV18|-
CASSHGTGTNTEAFF
TGTGCCAGCTCACACGGAACAGGGACGAACACTGAAGCTTTCTTT
>TRBJ1-5|TRBD1|TRBV7-2|few
CASSLDRGVNQPQHF
TGTGCCAGCAGCTTAGACAGGGGCGTCAATCAGCCCCAGCATTTT
>TRBJ1-6|-|TRBV10-2|-
CASSEPGPDGGVNSPLHF
TGCGCCAGCAGTGAGCCGGGACCGGACGGAGGGGTTAATTCACCCCTCCACTTT
>TRBJ2-4|-|TRBV11-2|-
CASSSWTPGGLAKNIQYF
TGTGCCAGCAGCTCGTGGACCCCTGGGGGCCTAGCCAAAAACATTCAGTACTTC
>TRBJ1-2|-|TRBV19|few
CASSIRPRTDGYTF
TGTGCCAGTAGTATTAGGCCCAGGACAGATGGCTACACCTTC
>TRBJ2-7|-|TRBV7-2|-
CASSLMQGNYEQYF
TGTGCCAGCAGCTTAATGCAGGGGAACTACGAGCAGTACTTC
>TRBJ1-1|-|TRBV7-2|few
CASSLDGGNSF
TGTGCCAGCAGCTTAGATGGGGGTAACTCCTTT
>TRBJ1-1|-|TRBV12-3/TRBV12-4|-
CASIAGARTEAFF
TGTGCCAGCATAGCGGGCGCGAGGACTGAAGCTTTCTTT
>TRBJ2-7|TRBD1|TRBV18|few
CASSPRDSPSEQYF
TGTGCCAGCTCACCCCGGGACAGTCCCTCCGAGCAGTACTTC
>TRBJ2-7|TRBD2|TRBV7-4|-
CASSRLGLAGGSSYEQYF
TGTGCCAGCAGCCGACTGGGACTAGCGGGGGGAAGCTCCTACGAGCAGTACTTC
>TRBJ1-1|-|TRBV2|-
CASTGYTEAFF
TGTGCCAGTACGGGGTATACTGAAGCTTTCTTT
>TRBJ2-7|TRBD1|TRBV6-1|-
CASSPGPNWDSPKASYEQYF
TGTGCCAGCAGTCCCGGGCCGAATTGGGACAGCCCAAAGGCCTCCTACGAGCAGTACTTC
>TRBJ1-1|-|TRBV27|-
CASSLSAWNTEAFF
TGTGCCAGCAGTTTATCGGCGTGGAACACTGAAGCTTTCTTT
>TRBJ2-5|-|TRBV5-1|-
CASSFGHPGETQYF
TGCGCCAGCAGCTTCGGACACCCGGGGGAGACCCAGTACTTC
>TRBJ1-5|-|TRBV6-1|-
CASSEERFSINQPQHF
TGTGCCAGCAGTGAAGAACGGTTCAGCATCAATCAGCCCCAGCATTTT
>TRBJ2-1|TRBD1|TRBV29-1|-
CSVRDSSYNEQFF
TGCAGCGTCCGGGACAGCTCCTACAATGAGCAGTTCTTC
>TRBJ1-5|-|TRBV9|once
CASSVDTGPGQPQHF
TGTGCCAGCAGCGTCGACACAGGTCCCGGGCAGCCCCAGCATTTT
>TRBJ2-5|TRBD1|TRBV10-3|-
CAISGGDRGPLGTQYF
TGTGCCATCAGTGGTGGGGACAGGGGGCCTCTTGGGACCCAGTACTTC
>TRBJ2-3|-|TRBV12-3/TRBV12-4|-
CASSSSGTRFTPYF
TGTGCCAGCAGTTCTTCCGGGACTCGATTTACGCCGTATTTT
>TRBJ1-3|-|TRBV12-3/TRBV12-4|few
CASSLARPSGNTIYF
TGTGCCAGCAGTTTGGCCAGGCCGTCTGGAAACACCATATATTTT
>TRBJ2-3|-|TRBV7-2|few
CASSSQITGLHTDTQYF
TGTGCCAGCAGCTCCCAGATCACAGGGTTACACACAGATACGCAGTATTTT
>TRBJ2-7|TRBD2|TRBV27|-
CASRIAGGDYEQYF
TGTGCCAGCAGGATAGCGGGAGGGGACTACGAGCAGTACTTC
>TRBJ2-1|-|TRBV24-1|-
CATCQDPCSYNEQFF
TGTGCCACCTGCCAAGACCCATGCTCCTACAATGAGCAGTTCTTC
>TRBJ2-2|-|TRBV11-2|few
CASSLGRGSIHPFTGELFF
TGTGCCAGCAGCTTAGGGCGGGGCTCCATCCATCCCTTCACCGGGGAGCTGTTTTTT
>TRBJ2-7|TRBD1|TRBV6-5|few
CASRVTGGHEQYF
TGTGCCAGCAGGGTGACAGGGGGCCACGAGCAGTACTTC
>TRBJ2-1|-|TRBV28|-
CASRPSGTQYNEQFF
TGTGCCAGCAGACCCTCCGGGACTCAGTACAATGAGCAGTTCTTC
>TRBJ1-5|TRBD1|TRBV19|-
CASKRTGDQPQHF
TGTGCCAGTAAACGGACAGGGGATCAGCCCCAGCATTTT
>TRBJ2-1|-|TRBV7-6|-
CASSLGRSEPFF
TGTGCCAGCAGCTTAGGCAGGAGTGAGCCGTTCTTC
>TRBJ1-5|TRBD1|TRBV4-2|few
CASSQGGTGHQPQHF
TGTGCCAGCAGCCAAGGGGGGACAGGGCATCAGCCCCAGCATTTT
>TRBJ2-7|TRBD2|TRBV10-2|-
CASSFTGGHGQYF
TGCGCCAGCAGTTTTACGGGAGGGCACGGGCAGTACTTC
>TRBJ1-4|TRBD1|TRBV9|-
CASSGGQGMEKLFF
TGTGCCAGCAGCGGGGGACAGGGGATGGAAAAACTGTTTTTT